The 29 T cell receptor beta chains presented below share a single source sample, sequenced in a study of T-cell reconstitution after alpha-beta-depleted transplantation in children (dated by TCRdb to about 2016). Libraries came from PCR. TCRdb names Illumina HiSeq 2500 as the instrument used. TCR libraries were prepared with molecular barcoding, using unique molecular identifiers to normalize TCRbeta repertoire quantification. The public reads were reprocessed in TCRdb via fastp at Q25 and MiXCR, keeping in-frame beta chains. Here each entry gathers all rows of one CDR3 protein and keeps the most common genes and DNA. The sample table shows roughly 500,000 distinct CDR3 sequences, and around a third are seen once. The ten largest clones take up under 3% of the sample. Sequenced material: PBMCs from the stem cell graft donor, taken from the stem cell graft. The receptor source for this set is a human donor who donated a stem cell graft to a child with aplastic anemia.

J is TRBJ1-5 and V is TRBV11-1, with 9 bases matching TRBD1. Trimming took 6 bases from V and 5 from J; bases not matched to a gene: 11. The V gene's germline CDR1 is SGHAT and CDR2 FQDESV (reference sequence). The CDR3 has 16 residues. The CDR3 loop is CASSQGQGSGDQPQHF. CDR3 DNA sequence: TGTGCCAGCAGTCAAGGACAGGGGTCGGGCGATCAGCCCCAGCATTTT. The whole variable domain, filled in from reference TRBV11-1 and TRBJ1-5, reads EAEVAQSPRYKITEKSQAVAFWCDPISGHATLYWYRQILGQGPELLVQFQDESVVDDSQLPKDRFSAERLKGVDSTLKIQPAELGDSAMYLCASSQGQGSGDQPQHFGDGTRLSIL.

This clonotype turned up a few times. The gene calls are TRBV12-3 or TRBV12-4 and TRBJ2-3; TRBD2 matches at 10 bases. The CDR3 contains 15 residues. J was trimmed by 5 bases and V by 4 bases; bases with no gene match: 6. The CDR3 coding sequence is TGTGCCAGCAGTTGGTTAGCGGGAGGAGAAGATACGCAGTATTTT. Protein sequence: CASSWLAGGEDTQYF.

V is TRBV27 and J is TRBJ1-2; D gene ambiguous. Germline V gene sequence: CDR1 MNHEY, CDR2 SMNVEV (reference sequence). The CDR3 is 15 amino acids. V lost 2 bases to trimming and J lost 9 bases, with 19 bases between them. The CDR3 DNA is TGTGCCAGCAGTTTAGTGGGTCCTCTCGGCCCGCGCTACACCTTC. It is translated as CASSLVGPLGPRYTF.

This clonotype was counted only a few times. V gene TRBV29-1 combines with J gene TRBJ2-2; D is uncertain. V was cut by 6 bases and J by 0 bases, with 11 bases left in between. The CDR3 totals 14 residues. CDR1 and CDR2 (germline): SQVTM, ANQGSEA. CDR3 bases: TGCAGCGTCAGACCGCGCGCGAACACCGGGGAGCTGTTTTTT. Translated, it gives CSVRPRANTGELFF.

This chain connects TRBV20-1 to TRBJ2-4; unclear D gene. Looked up from germline, CDR1 is DFQATT and CDR2 is SNEGSKA (reference sequence). V lost 3 bases and J 6 bases, leaving 12 bases between the germline ends. The CDR3 has 13 residues. DNA for the CDR3: TGCAGTGCTAGTGGGCAGGAAAGAAACATTCAGTACTTC. Translation gives CSASGQERNIQYF.

This clonotype turned up a few times. The chain employs TRBV25-1 and TRBJ2-1, with D perhaps matching TRBD1 or TRBD2 (5 bases each). CDR1 is MGHDK, CDR2 SYGVNS, per germline. The CDR3 has 16 residues. Trimming took 5 bases from V and 8 from J, leaving 22 bases between them. CDR3 nucleotides: TGTGCCAGCAGTAGTGGGGCTGGGGGTACTGGATATGAGCAGTTCTTC. It yields the protein CASSSGAGGTGYEQFF.

The rearrangement links TRBV12-3 or TRBV12-4 to TRBJ1-1; possibly TRBD1 for D (6 bases). V lost 7 bases to trimming and J lost 5 bases, with 14 bases between them. The CDR3 totals 13 residues. CDR3 sequence (DNA): TGTGCCAGCACCGAACAGGGCTTAACTGAAGCTTTCTTT. It encodes CASTEQGLTEAFF.

This clonotype was detected a few times. The CDR3 is CASSLEDRQPQHF. The CDR3 DNA reads TGTGCCAGCAGCTTAGAAGATCGGCAGCCCCAGCATTTT. The genes are TRBV7-6 and TRBJ1-5; no definite D call. Trimming took off 1 base at V and 7 bases at J, with 8 bases between the two ends. The V gene's germline CDR1 is SGHVS and CDR2 FNYEAQ. The CDR3 has 13 residues.

The V gene is TRBV12-3 or TRBV12-4, the J gene TRBJ2-1, with 8 bases aligning to TRBD2. CDR3 length: 14 residues. Losses at the gene ends were 5 bases for V and 4 bases for J; bases not matched to a gene: 4. The DNA for the CDR3 is TGTGCCAGCAGTAAGACTAGCGCTTACAATGAGCAGTTCTTC. Amino acid sequence: CASSKTSAYNEQFF.

V is TRBV29-1 and J is TRBJ2-1, with 7 nucleotides matching TRBD2. Germline CDR1 and CDR2: SQVTM and ANQGSEA. CDR3 size: 12 residues. V was clipped by 4 bases and J by 8 bases; unmatched bases: 5. The CDR3 sequence: CSVASAGDEQFF. CDR3 sequence (DNA): TGCAGCGTTGCGTCCGCGGGAGATGAGCAGTTCTTC.

This clonotype appeared a few times. The chain's CDR3 is CASSHAGTGNTEAFF. In DNA form, the CDR3 reads TGCGCCAGCAGCCATGCCGGGACAGGGAACACTGAAGCTTTCTTT. The chain couples TRBV4-3 to TRBJ1-1, with 8 bases identical to TRBD1. The length of the CDR3 is 15 residues. CDR1 and CDR2 from the germline V gene are LGHNA and YSLEER. V was clipped by 3 bases and J by 1 base; unmatched bases: 4.

V and J are TRBV6-5 and TRBJ1-2; D uncertain. Looked up from germline, CDR1 is MNHEY and CDR2 is SVGAGI. V dropped 6 bases and J dropped 6 bases, with 8 bases sitting between them. This CDR3 has 11 residues. CDR3 protein: CASRSGDGYTF. For the CDR3, the DNA is TGTGCCAGCAGGTCTGGGGATGGCTACACCTTC.

The chain uses TRBV29-1 and TRBJ2-7, with D perhaps TRBD2 (6 bases). Germline V gene lookup returns CDR1 SQVTM and CDR2 ANQGSEA. CDR3 length equals 15 residues. The V end was cut by 0 bases, the J end by 5 bases, with 17 bases between. CDR3 amino acids: CSVEETSSGSDEQYF. The CDR3 DNA reads as TGCAGCGTTGAAGAAACTAGCTCGGGCTCAGACGAGCAGTACTTC.

This chain joins TRBV9 and TRBJ2-7, with a tentative D call TRBD1 (6 bases). The CDR3 sequence is 14 residues long. V lost 0 bases and J 3 bases, leaving 10 bases between the germline ends. Germline V gives CDR1 SGDLS, CDR2 YYNGEE. The CDR3 DNA follows: TGTGCCAGCAGCGTAGGACAGGCCGTCTACGAGCAGTACGTC. Translated, it gives CASSVGQAVYEQYV.

The V call is TRBV12-3 or TRBV12-4, the J call TRBJ1-1; 8 bases align to TRBD1. The trim removed 5 bases at V and 7 bases at J, leaving 6 bases unmatched. CDR3 length equals 13 residues. CDR3 in amino acids: CASSPGQGSEAFF. CDR3 sequence (DNA): TGTGCCAGCAGTCCCGGACAGGGCAGTGAAGCTTTCTTT.

This clonotype was seen a handful of times. The J gene is TRBJ2-2, the V gene TRBV6-2 or TRBV6-3; no definite D call. Deletions cut 6 bases from V and 7 bases from J, with 12 bases between. Germline V gives CDR1 MNHEY, CDR2 SVGEGT. This CDR3 spans 13 amino acids. CDR3 sequence reads: CASSQTWNGELFF. The DNA for the CDR3 is TGTGCCAGCAGCCAGACGTGGAACGGGGAGCTGTTTTTT.

This clonotype was recorded a few times. In DNA, the CDR3 is TGTGCCAGCAGTTACAGGACAGGGGCCCGAGAGCTGTTTTTT. Translating gives CASSYRTGARELFF. The V gene is TRBV6-5, the J gene TRBJ2-2, with 9 bases lining up with TRBD1. V shed 2 bases, J shed 11 bases, and the junction held 6 bases outside the gene matches. Germline V gives CDR1 MNHEY, CDR2 SVGAGI. This CDR3 has 14 residues.

The CDR3 protein is CASTIGTSGIRGETQYF. DNA for the CDR3: TGTGCCAGCACCATAGGGACTAGCGGGATTCGGGGAGAGACCCAGTACTTC. The genes are TRBV5-4 and TRBJ2-5, with TRBD2 matching over 13 bases. Germline CDR1 SGHNT, CDR2 YYREEE (reference sequence). V trimming: 6 bases; J trimming: 4 bases; junction bases outside the gene matches: 12. CDR3 length: 17 residues.

This chain links TRBV20-1 with TRBJ2-5, with 7 bases that match TRBD2. CDR1 is DFQATT, CDR2 SNEGSKA, per germline (reference sequence). CDR3 length: 12 amino acids. Trimming removed 7 bases from V and 2 bases from J; junction bases left unmatched: 4. The CDR3 nucleotides read TGCAGTGGGGGGGGGTCACAAGAGACCCAGTACTTC. The encoded protein is CSGGGSQETQYF.

V usage is TRBV5-1 and J usage is TRBJ1-4; the match to TRBD1 covers 7 bases. This CDR3 is 16 amino acids long. Germline trimming cut 0 bases from V and 3 bases from J; bases unmatched to any gene: 5. CDR1 and CDR2 from the germline V gene are SGHRS and YFSETQ. The CDR3 reads CASSLALQGANEKLFF. The CDR3 DNA reads as TGCGCCAGCAGCTTGGCCCTGCAGGGGGCTAATGAAAAACTGTTTTTT.

This clonotype was recorded many times. V gene TRBV6-4 combines with J gene TRBJ2-2, with unresolved D. The germline gives CDR1 MRHNA, CDR2 SNTAGT. Trimming pared 3 bases from V and 0 bases from J, leaving 5 bases between. CDR3 length: 14 residues. The CDR3 is CASSETANTGELFF. The CDR3, as DNA: TGTGCCAGCAGTGAAACAGCGAACACCGGGGAGCTGTTTTTT.

This clonotype was found a few times. The rearrangement links TRBV10-3 to TRBJ1-2, with 8 nucleotides matching TRBD1. From germline, CDR1 is ENHRY and CDR2 SYGVKD. J was trimmed by 8 bases and V by 2 bases; bases with no gene match: 4. This CDR3 spans 13 amino acids. The CDR3 DNA reads TGTGCCATCAGTGAGACAGGGGGTCGGGGCTACACCTTC. As protein: CAISETGGRGYTF.

A few counts support this clonotype. The chain combines TRBV5-1 with TRBJ2-1; 12 nucleotides match TRBD2. CDR1 and CDR2 (germline): SGHRS, YFSETQ. This CDR3 has 16 amino acids. With 1 base clipped from V and 8 bases from J, the junction kept 7 bases outside the gene matches. The CDR3 region has the DNA TGCGCCAGCAGCTTGCATCTAGCGGGAGGGCCCGATGAGCAGTTCTTC. Its protein is CASSLHLAGGPDEQFF.

This chain connects TRBV11-2 to TRBJ1-2, with TRBD1 matching 9 bases. The CDR3 contains 16 residues. Germline V gene lookup returns CDR1 SGHAT and CDR2 FQNNGV. Losses at the gene ends were 0 bases for V and 4 bases for J; bases not matched to a gene: 6. CDR3 residues: CASSLDGRTGVYGYTF. The CDR3 DNA sequence: TGTGCCAGCAGCTTAGATGGTCGGACAGGGGTCTATGGCTACACCTTC.

This clonotype was seen a few times. The chain has TRBV7-2 and TRBJ1-2; the match to TRBD1 covers 7 bases. The germline gives CDR1 SGHTA, CDR2 FQGNSA. The J segment lost 4 bases and the V segment lost 4 bases, leaving 9 bases of the junction unmatched. The CDR3 consists of 15 residues. The CDR3 reads CASSSPLQGSYGYTF. CDR3 DNA sequence: TGTGCCAGCAGCTCCCCACTACAGGGGTCCTATGGCTACACCTTC.

There are many counts of this clonotype. The rearrangement joins TRBV18 to TRBJ2-7; D might be TRBD2 (5 bases). Per germline, CDR1 KGHSH and CDR2 LQKENI. The CDR3 consists of 14 residues. V was shortened by 3 bases and J by 4 bases, with 13 bases between the two germline ends. Written as DNA, the CDR3 is TGTGCCAGCTCACCCGCTGAGGGAGCATACGAGCAGTACTTC. Its translation is CASSPAEGAYEQYF.

The rearrangement joins TRBV5-1 to TRBJ1-1, with D perhaps matching TRBD1 (5 bases). The CDR3 sequence is 15 residues long. The ends were cut back, 4 bases at V and 4 bases at J, with 17 bases in the middle. CDR1 is SGHRS and CDR2 is YFSETQ in the germline V gene. CDR3 residues: CASSPQMQGGTEAFF. CDR3 nucleotide sequence: TGCGCCAGCAGCCCTCAAATGCAGGGTGGCACTGAAGCTTTCTTT.

The chain joins TRBV5-1 to TRBJ1-3; D perhaps matches TRBD1 (5 bases). V was shortened by 2 bases and J by 3 bases, with 21 bases between the two germline ends. Per the germline V gene, CDR1 is SGHRS and CDR2 is YFSETQ. There are 18 residues in the CDR3. The CDR3 nucleotides read TGCGCCAGCAGCTTTCTCGGTCAGGGTCGTGATAGTGGAAACACCATATATTTT. Protein sequence: CASSFLGQGRDSGNTIYF.

This clonotype showed up just a few times. The chain employs TRBV7-2 and TRBJ2-3; 8 bases are shared with TRBD1. J gave up 5 bases and V 0 bases, and 1 base lay outside the gene matches. CDR1 is SGHTA, CDR2 FQGNSA, per germline. This CDR3 spans 14 amino acids. CDR3 DNA sequence: TGTGCCAGCAGCTTAGCCAGGGGGCAAGATACGCAGTATTTT. This gives the protein CASSLARGQDTQYF.